A single sample gave rise to the 20 T cell receptor beta chains below, sequenced in a study of cytomegalovirus exposure and HLA in healthy donors. The PCR employed 60 Vbeta primers together with 13 Jbeta primers. Sequencing used immunoSEQ multiplex PCR; TCRdb keeps in-frame clones, though not all of them. Among 150,000 to 200,000 clones listed, over 75% were seen once. Material for sequencing was PBMCs. All receptors derive from a girl in the first two years of life in good health and CMV-seronegative.

In its sample, this clone was seen once. The chain couples TRBV29-1 to TRBJ2-1; the D is unclear. The CDR3 spans 11 residues. Germline values: CDR1 SQVTM, CDR2 ANQGSEA. With 6 bases removed from V and 3 bases from J, the gap between germline ends came to 6 bases. The CDR3 loop is CSVKHYNEQFF. CDR3 bases: TGCAGCGTGAAACACTACAATGAGCAGTTCTTC.

The chain carries TRBV14 and TRBJ1-1; D not certain. Trimming left V 4 bases short and J 1 base short, with 4 bases between. CDR3 length: 12 amino acids. CDR1 is SGHDN, CDR2 FVKESK, per germline. Here the CDR3 DNA reads TGTGCCAGCAGCCTCTGGAACACTGAAGCTTTCTTT. Translation: CASSLWNTEAFF.

Only a few counts were recorded for this clone. The V gene is TRBV11-2, the J gene TRBJ2-4, with 11 nucleotides matching TRBD2. This CDR3 has 16 amino acids. J was trimmed by 7 bases and V by 5 bases; bases with no gene match: 10. CDR1 is SGHAT and CDR2 is FQNNGV in the germline V gene. Here the CDR3 DNA reads TGTGCCAGCAGCACAGGGTCTAGCGGGGGGAGGAACATTCAGTACTTC. As protein: CASSTGSSGGRNIQYF.

This chain uses TRBV27 with TRBJ2-3; TRBD2 matches 10 bases. Germline values: CDR1 MNHEY, CDR2 SMNVEV (reference sequence). Losses at the gene ends were 2 bases for V and 6 bases for J; bases not matched to a gene: 5. CDR3 size: 15 residues. CDR3 region: CASSLLAGARDTQYF. The CDR3 DNA reads as TGTGCCAGCAGTTTACTAGCGGGAGCAAGGGATACGCAGTATTTT.

The rearrangement uses TRBV27 and TRBJ2-5; 7 bases map to TRBD2. The germline V gene has CDR1 MNHEY and CDR2 SMNVEV (reference sequence). V was clipped by 6 bases and J by 5 bases; unmatched bases: 6. The CDR3 runs 13 residues. The CDR3 protein is CASRLLGGETQYF. DNA of the CDR3: TGTGCCAGCAGATTACTCGGGGGGGAGACCCAGTACTTC.

The chain joins TRBV15 to TRBJ2-7; 9 bases align to TRBD1. The V gene's germline CDR1 is LNHNV and CDR2 YYDKDF (reference sequence). The CDR3 is 13 amino acids. The J segment lost 6 bases and the V segment lost 3 bases, leaving 3 bases of the junction unmatched. CDR3 in amino acids: CATSRGQGSEQYF. Here the CDR3 DNA reads TGTGCCACCAGCAGGGGACAGGGATCCGAGCAGTACTTC.

The chain carries TRBV4-1 and TRBJ2-3; TRBD1 agrees at 11 bases. This CDR3 has 15 residues. J gave up 3 bases and V 1 base, and 0 bases lay outside the gene matches. CDR1 and CDR2 from the germline V gene are MGHRA and YSYEKL. CDR3 sequence reads: CASSQGDRGTDTQYF. In DNA, the CDR3 is TGCGCCAGCAGCCAAGGGGACAGGGGGACAGATACGCAGTATTTT.

This clone has only a few counts. V and J are TRBV9 and TRBJ2-1, with 12 bases that match TRBD2. The J segment lost 6 bases and the V segment lost 4 bases, leaving 11 bases of the junction unmatched. Germline V lookup: CDR1 SGDLS, CDR2 YYNGEE. CDR3 length equals 17 residues. CDR3 loop: CASSPPSGTSGLNEQFF. CDR3 nucleotide sequence: TGTGCCAGCAGCCCTCCCTCCGGGACTAGCGGGCTCAATGAGCAGTTCTTC.

Comment on this clone: Germline is not matched at one junction end, which may reflect a read error. The chain recombines TRBV7-9 with TRBJ2-7; the D is unclear. CDR1 is SEHNR, CDR2 FQNEAQ, per germline (reference sequence). CDR3 length equals 11 residues. The DNA for the CDR3 is TGTTCCAGCAGCTTACTCAGGGAGCAGTACTTC. It codes for CSSSLLREQYF. The whole variable domain, remainder taken from reference TRBV7-9 and TRBJ2-7, is DTGVSQNPRHKITKRGQNVTFRCDPISEHNRLYWYRQTLGQGPEFLTYFQNEAQLEKSRLLSDRFSAERPKGSFSTLEIQRTEQGDSAMYLCSSSLLREQYFGPGTRLTVT.

Only one count was recorded for this clone. The genes are TRBV5-4 and TRBJ2-1; D is possibly TRBD2 (5 bases). Germline CDR1 reads SGHNT; CDR2 reads YYREEE (reference sequence). Trimming shortened V by 0 bases and J by 8 bases, and 18 bases separated the two germline ends. The CDR3 has 16 residues. CDR3 in DNA: TGTGCCAGCAGCTTGGCCCGTCTAGCTGTGGTTGATGAGCAGTTCTTC. Its translation is CASSLARLAVVDEQFF.

CDR3 region: CASSLAGGDEQYF. The CDR3 coding sequence is TGCGCCAGCAGCTTGGCCGGGGGGGACGAGCAGTACTTC. This rearrangement joins TRBV5-1 to TRBJ2-7; 8 bases match TRBD2. The CDR3 runs 13 residues. The J segment lost 5 bases and the V segment lost 0 bases, leaving 1 base of the junction unmatched. Germline V CDR1 and CDR2: SGHRS, YFSETQ.

This chain connects TRBV6-1 to TRBJ1-5; TRBD1 is a possible D gene (5 bases). V lost 6 bases and J 0 bases, leaving 12 bases between the germline ends. The CDR3 extends over 15 amino acids. Germline CDR1 is MNHNS and CDR2 is SASEGT. CDR3 sequence (DNA): TGTGCCAGCAGAAAACCCGGGGGTAGCAATCAGCCCCAGCATTTT. This sequence encodes CASRKPGGSNQPQHF.

The chain links TRBV19 to TRBJ2-3, with TRBD2 identical over 7 bases. J was trimmed by 4 bases and V by 0 bases; bases with no gene match: 10. The CDR3 is made up of 17 amino acids. Germline V lookup: CDR1 LNHDA, CDR2 SQIVND (reference sequence). In DNA, the CDR3 is TGTGCCAGTAGTATAGACGAGCGGGGTGTGGGTCCAGATACGCAGTATTTT. This translates into CASSIDERGVGPDTQYF.

This rearrangement joins TRBV27 to TRBJ2-7, with D maybe TRBD2 (6 bases). This CDR3 comprises 13 residues. Trimming shortened V by 4 bases and J by 5 bases, and 12 bases separated the two germline ends. Germline V gene sequence: CDR1 MNHEY, CDR2 SMNVEV (reference sequence). The CDR3 DNA follows: TGTGCCAGCAGTTATGGGGGGATCAACGAGCAGTACTTC. This translates into CASSYGGINEQYF.

This chain joins TRBV9 and TRBJ2-7; 10 nucleotides agree with TRBD2. The V segment lost 0 bases and the J segment 2 bases; nucleotides outside the gene matches: 8. The CDR3 sequence is 17 residues long. Germline assignment: CDR1 SGDLS and CDR2 YYNGEE. The chain's CDR3 is CASSVDERGGWPYEQYF. DNA of the CDR3: TGTGCCAGCAGCGTAGACGAGCGGGGGGGCTGGCCCTACGAGCAGTACTTC.

The chain has TRBV7-9 and TRBJ2-1, with 8 bases lining up with TRBD2. In germline, CDR1 is SEHNR, CDR2 FQNEAQ (reference sequence). CDR3 length equals 17 residues. J was trimmed by 3 bases and V by 1 base; bases with no gene match: 8. The CDR3 reads CASSLGPGGHNYNEQFF. Written as DNA, the CDR3 is TGTGCCAGCAGCTTAGGTCCGGGGGGGCACAACTACAATGAGCAGTTCTTC.

Comments on this clone: Its ends do not fully match the called genes, so a read error is possible. The chain combines TRBV30 with TRBJ1-4; no clear D. The V gene's germline CDR1 is GTSNPN and CDR2 SVGIG (reference sequence). CDR3 length equals 14 residues. The DNA for the CDR3 is TGTGCCTGGAGTCCCCCACCAACTAATGAAAAGCTGTTTTTT. Encoded protein: CAWSPPPTNEKLFF.

The chain has TRBV7-6 and TRBJ1-1; D gene ambiguous. This CDR3 contains 13 residues. Trimming left V 0 bases short and J 2 bases short, with 4 bases between. CDR1 is SGHVS, CDR2 FNYEAQ, per germline. CDR3 residues: CASSLAPNTEAFF. The DNA for the CDR3 is TGTGCCAGCAGCTTAGCTCCAAACACTGAAGCTTTCTTT. Full variable domain (rest looked up from reference TRBV7-6 and TRBJ1-1): GAGVSQSPRYKVTKRGQDVALRCDPISGHVSLYWYRQALGQGPEFLTYFNYEAQQDKSGLPNDRFSAERPEGSISTLTIQRTEQRDSAMYRCASSLAPNTEAFFGQGTRLTVV.

The chain recombines TRBV2 with TRBJ2-7, with 7 bases identical to TRBD1. Unmatched junction bases numbered 11, after V lost 3 bases and J lost 3 bases. The CDR3 consists of 16 residues. Germline loops: CDR1 SNHLY, CDR2 FYNNEI. DNA for the CDR3: TGTGCCAGCAGTGAGACTGACAGGGTAGGACTCTACGAGCAGTACTTC. Its translation: CASSETDRVGLYEQYF.

This chain connects TRBV7-7 to TRBJ2-2; 8 nucleotides match TRBD1. Germline assignment: CDR1 SSHAT and CDR2 FNYEAQ (reference sequence). This CDR3 is built from 14 residues. The CDR3 is CASGTGSNTGELFF. The CDR3 region has the DNA TGTGCTAGTGGGACAGGATCGAACACCGGGGAGCTGTTTTTT.